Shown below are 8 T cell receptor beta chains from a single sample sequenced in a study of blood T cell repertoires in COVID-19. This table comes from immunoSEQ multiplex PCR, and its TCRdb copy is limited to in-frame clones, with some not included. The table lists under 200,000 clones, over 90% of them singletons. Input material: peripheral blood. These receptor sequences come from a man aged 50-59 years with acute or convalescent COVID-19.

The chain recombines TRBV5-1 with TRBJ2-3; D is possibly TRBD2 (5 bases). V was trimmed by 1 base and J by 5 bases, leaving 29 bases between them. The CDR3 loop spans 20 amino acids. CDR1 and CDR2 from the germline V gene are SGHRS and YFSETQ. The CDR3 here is CASSLSMVASLIQARDTQYF. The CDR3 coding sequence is TGCGCCAGCAGCTTGAGTATGGTGGCTAGCCTAATACAAGCACGAGATACGCAGTATTTT.

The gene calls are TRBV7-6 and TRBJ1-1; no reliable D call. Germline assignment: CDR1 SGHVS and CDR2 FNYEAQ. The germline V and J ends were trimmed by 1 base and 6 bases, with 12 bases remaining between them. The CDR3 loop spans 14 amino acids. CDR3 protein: CASSLDGRMAEAFF. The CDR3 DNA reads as TGTGCCAGCAGCTTAGATGGGAGGATGGCTGAAGCTTTCTTT. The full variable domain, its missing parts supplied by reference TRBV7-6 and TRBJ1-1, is GAGVSQSPRYKVTKRGQDVALRCDPISGHVSLYWYRQALGQGPEFLTYFNYEAQQDKSGLPNDRFSAERPEGSISTLTIQRTEQRDSAMYRCASSLDGRMAEAFFGQGTRLTVV.

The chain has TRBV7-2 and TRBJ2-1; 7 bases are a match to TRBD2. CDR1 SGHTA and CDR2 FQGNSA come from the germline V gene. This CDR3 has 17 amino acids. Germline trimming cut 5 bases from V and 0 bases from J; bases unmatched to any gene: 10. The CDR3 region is CASSKGRGPISYNEQFF. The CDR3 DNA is TGTGCCAGCAGCAAAGGGAGGGGCCCAATCTCCTACAATGAGCAGTTCTTC. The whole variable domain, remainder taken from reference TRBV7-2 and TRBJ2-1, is GAGVSQSPSNKVTEKGKDVELRCDPISGHTALYWYRQSLGQGLEFLIYFQGNSAPDKSGLPSDRFSAERTGGSVSTLTIQRTQQEDSAVYLCASSKGRGPISYNEQFFGPGTRLTVL.

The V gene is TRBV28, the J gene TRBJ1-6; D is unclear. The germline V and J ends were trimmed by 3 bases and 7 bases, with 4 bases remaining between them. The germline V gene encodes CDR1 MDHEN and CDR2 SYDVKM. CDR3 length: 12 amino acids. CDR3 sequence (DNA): TGTGCCAGCAGTTTGAGGAATTCACCCCTCCACTTT. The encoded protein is CASSLRNSPLHF.

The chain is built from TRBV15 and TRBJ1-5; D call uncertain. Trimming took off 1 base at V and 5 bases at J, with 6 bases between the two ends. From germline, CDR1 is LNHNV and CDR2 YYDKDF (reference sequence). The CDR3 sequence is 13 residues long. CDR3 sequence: CATSRAFDQPQHF. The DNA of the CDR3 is TGTGCCACCAGCAGAGCTTTCGATCAGCCCCAGCATTTT. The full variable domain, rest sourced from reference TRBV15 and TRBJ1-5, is DAMVIQNPRYQVTQFGKPVTLSCSQTLNHNVMYWYQQKSSQAPKLLFHYYDKDFNNEADTPDNFQSRRPNTSFCFLDIRSPGLGDTAMYLCATSRAFDQPQHFGDGTRLSIL.

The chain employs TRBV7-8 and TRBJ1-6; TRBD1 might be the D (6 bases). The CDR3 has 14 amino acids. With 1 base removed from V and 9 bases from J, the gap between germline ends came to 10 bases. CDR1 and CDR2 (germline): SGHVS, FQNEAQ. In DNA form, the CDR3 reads TGTGCCAGCAGCTTAGGGCAGGGGAGTTCACCCCTCCACTTT. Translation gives CASSLGQGSSPLHF.

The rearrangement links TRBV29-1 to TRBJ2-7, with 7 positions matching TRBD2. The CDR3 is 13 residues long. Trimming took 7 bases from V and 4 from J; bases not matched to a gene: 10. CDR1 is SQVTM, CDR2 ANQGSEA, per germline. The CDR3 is CSGGGGGSYEQYF. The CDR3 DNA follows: TGCAGCGGGGGTGGTGGCGGGAGTTACGAGCAGTACTTC.

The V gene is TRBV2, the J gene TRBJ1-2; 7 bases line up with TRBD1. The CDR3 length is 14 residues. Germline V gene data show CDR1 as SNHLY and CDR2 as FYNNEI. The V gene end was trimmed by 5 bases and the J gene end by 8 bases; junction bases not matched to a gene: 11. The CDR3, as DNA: TGTGCCAGCAGTCTCGACAGGGTGATTGGGGGCTACACCTTC. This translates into CASSLDRVIGGYTF.